This TCR beta chain emerged from a study of blood T cells in healthy people across ages. The CDR3 consists of 12 residues. Trimming pared 0 bases from V and 11 bases from J, leaving 11 bases between. Germline V gives CDR1 SGHRS, CDR2 YFSETQ. Primers used in a second PCR of about 6 to 11 cycles were a sample-barcoded 5' primer and a J-beta primer mix. In TCRdb, the 5' RACE reads were re-called with MiXCR into one record per CDR3 protein. The sample has about 1.5 million distinct CDR3 sequences, roughly two fifths seen once. Sequenced material: blood. The chain employs TRBV5-1 and TRBJ2-5; D is perhaps TRBD2 (5 bases). The source is a woman under 30 in good health. The CDR3 loop reads CASSLDLWEQYF. The DNA of the CDR3 is TGCGCCAGCAGCTTGGATCTGTGGGAGCAGTACTTC.